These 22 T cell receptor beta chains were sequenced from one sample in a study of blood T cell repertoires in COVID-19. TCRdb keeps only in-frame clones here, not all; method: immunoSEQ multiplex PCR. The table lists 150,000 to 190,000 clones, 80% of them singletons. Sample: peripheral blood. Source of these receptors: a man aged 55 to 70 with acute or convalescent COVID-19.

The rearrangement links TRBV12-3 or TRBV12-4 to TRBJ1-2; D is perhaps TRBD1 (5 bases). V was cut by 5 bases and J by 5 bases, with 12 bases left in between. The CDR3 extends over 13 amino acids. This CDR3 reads CASSNGRAYGYTF. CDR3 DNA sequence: TGTGCCAGCAGTAACGGCAGGGCGTATGGCTACACCTTC.

The CDR3 spells CASSQDIVAGVRDTQYF. CDR3 coding DNA: TGTGCCAGCAGCCAAGACATAGTGGCGGGAGTAAGGGATACGCAGTATTTT. The rearrangement links TRBV3-1 (or the pseudogene TRBV3-2) to TRBJ2-3; 7 bases line up with TRBD2. This CDR3 is built from 17 residues. Germline V gives CDR1 LGHDT, CDR2 YNNKEL (reference sequence). V lost 0 bases and J lost 6; bases outside the gene matches: 12.

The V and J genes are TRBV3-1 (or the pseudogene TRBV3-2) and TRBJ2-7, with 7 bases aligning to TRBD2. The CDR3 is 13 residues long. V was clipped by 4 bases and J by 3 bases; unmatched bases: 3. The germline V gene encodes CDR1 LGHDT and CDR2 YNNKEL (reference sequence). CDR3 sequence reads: CASSPAGIYEQYF. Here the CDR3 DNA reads TGTGCCAGCAGCCCAGCGGGGATCTACGAGCAGTACTTC.

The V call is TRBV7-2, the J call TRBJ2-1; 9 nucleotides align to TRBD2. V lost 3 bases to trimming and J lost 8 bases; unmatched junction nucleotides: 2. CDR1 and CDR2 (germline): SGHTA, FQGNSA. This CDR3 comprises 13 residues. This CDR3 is CASSFSGSYEQFF. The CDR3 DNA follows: TGTGCCAGCAGCTTTAGCGGGAGCTATGAGCAGTTCTTC.

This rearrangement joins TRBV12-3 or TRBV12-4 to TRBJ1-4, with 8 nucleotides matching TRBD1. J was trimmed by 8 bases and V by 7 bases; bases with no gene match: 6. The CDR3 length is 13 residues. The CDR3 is CASKDRVEEKLFF. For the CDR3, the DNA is TGTGCCAGCAAGGACAGGGTAGAGGAAAAACTGTTTTTT.

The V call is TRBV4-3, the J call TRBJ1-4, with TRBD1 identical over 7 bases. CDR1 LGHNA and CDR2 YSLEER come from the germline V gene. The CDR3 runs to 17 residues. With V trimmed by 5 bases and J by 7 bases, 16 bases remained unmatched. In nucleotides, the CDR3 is TGCGCCAGCAGCGACGCTCATTACAGGGGATTTTCTGAAAAACTGTTTTTT. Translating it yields CASSDAHYRGFSEKLFF.

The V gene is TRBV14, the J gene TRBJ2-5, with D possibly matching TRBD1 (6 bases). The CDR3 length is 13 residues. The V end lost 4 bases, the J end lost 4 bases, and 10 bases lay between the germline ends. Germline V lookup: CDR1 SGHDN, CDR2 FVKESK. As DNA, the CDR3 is TGTGCCAGCAGCCTTTGGGGGCGAGAGACCCAGTACTTC. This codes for CASSLWGRETQYF.

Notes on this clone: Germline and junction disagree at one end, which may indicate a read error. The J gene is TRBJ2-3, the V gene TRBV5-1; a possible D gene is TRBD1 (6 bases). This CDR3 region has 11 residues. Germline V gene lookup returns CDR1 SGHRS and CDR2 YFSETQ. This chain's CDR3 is CASRQGDAQYF. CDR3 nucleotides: TGCGCCAGCAGACAGGGAGATGCGCAGTATTTT.

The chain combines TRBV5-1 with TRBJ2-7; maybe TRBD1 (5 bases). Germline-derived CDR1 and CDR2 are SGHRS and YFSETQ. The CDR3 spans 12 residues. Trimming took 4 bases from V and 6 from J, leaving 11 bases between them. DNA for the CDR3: TGCGCCAGCAGCCTCCAGGGTTCCGAGCAGTACTTC. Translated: CASSLQGSEQYF.

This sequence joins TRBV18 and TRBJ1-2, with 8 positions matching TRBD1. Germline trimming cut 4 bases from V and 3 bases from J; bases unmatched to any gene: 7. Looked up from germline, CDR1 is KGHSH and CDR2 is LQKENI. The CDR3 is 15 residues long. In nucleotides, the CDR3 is TGTGCCAGCTCACAAAGACAGGGGATAGACTATGGCTACACCTTC. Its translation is CASSQRQGIDYGYTF. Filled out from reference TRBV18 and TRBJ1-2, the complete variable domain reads NAGVMQNPRHLVRRRGQEARLRCSPMKGHSHVYWYRQLPEEGLKFMVYLQKENIIDESGMPKERFSAEFPKEGPSILRIQQVVRGDSAAYFCASSQRQGIDYGYTFGSGTRLTVV.

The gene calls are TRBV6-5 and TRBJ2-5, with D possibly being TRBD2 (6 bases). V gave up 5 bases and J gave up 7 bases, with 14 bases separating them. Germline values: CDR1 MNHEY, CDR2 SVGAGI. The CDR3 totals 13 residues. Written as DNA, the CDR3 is TGTGCCAGCAGTCCTAGCGATAGGGGGACCCAGTACTTC. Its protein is CASSPSDRGTQYF.

The CDR3 region has the DNA TGCGCCAGCAGCTTGGGAACTGATCAGCCCCAGCATTTT. Its translation: CASSLGTDQPQHF. The chain combines TRBV5-1 with TRBJ1-5; D remains ambiguous. The CDR3 consists of 13 residues. Trimming removed 0 bases at V and 5 bases at J, with 6 bases between. Germline V lookup: CDR1 SGHRS, CDR2 YFSETQ.

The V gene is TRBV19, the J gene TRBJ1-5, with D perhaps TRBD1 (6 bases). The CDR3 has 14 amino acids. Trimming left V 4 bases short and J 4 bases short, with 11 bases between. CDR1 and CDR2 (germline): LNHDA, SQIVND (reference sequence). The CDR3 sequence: CASSKGQINQPQHF. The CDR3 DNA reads TGTGCCAGTAGTAAGGGACAAATTAATCAGCCCCAGCATTTT.

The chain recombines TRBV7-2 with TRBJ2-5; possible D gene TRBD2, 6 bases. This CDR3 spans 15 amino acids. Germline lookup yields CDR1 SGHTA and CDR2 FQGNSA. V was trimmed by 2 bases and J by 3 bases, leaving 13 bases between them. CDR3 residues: CASSLLAQVKETQYF. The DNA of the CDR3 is TGTGCCAGCAGCTTACTAGCGCAAGTGAAAGAGACCCAGTACTTC.

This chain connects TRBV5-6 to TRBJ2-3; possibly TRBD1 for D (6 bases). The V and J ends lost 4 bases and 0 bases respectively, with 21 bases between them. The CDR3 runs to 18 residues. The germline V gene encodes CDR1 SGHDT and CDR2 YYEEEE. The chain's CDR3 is CASSIRGFRTSSTDTQYF. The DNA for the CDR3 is TGTGCCAGCAGCATAAGGGGGTTTCGGACCTCTAGCACAGATACGCAGTATTTT. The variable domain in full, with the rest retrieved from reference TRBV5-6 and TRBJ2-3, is DAGVTQSPTHLIKTRGQQVTLRCSPKSGHDTVSWYQQALGQGPQFIFQYYEEEERQRGNFPDRFSGHQFPNYSSELNVNALLLGDSALYLCASSIRGFRTSSTDTQYFGPGTRLTVL.

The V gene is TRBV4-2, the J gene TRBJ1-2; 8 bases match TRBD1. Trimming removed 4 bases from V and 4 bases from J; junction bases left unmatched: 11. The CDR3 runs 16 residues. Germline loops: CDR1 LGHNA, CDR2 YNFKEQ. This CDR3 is CASSRQAAGTGYGYTF. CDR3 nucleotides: TGTGCCAGCAGCCGCCAAGCTGCCGGGACAGGCTATGGCTACACCTTC.

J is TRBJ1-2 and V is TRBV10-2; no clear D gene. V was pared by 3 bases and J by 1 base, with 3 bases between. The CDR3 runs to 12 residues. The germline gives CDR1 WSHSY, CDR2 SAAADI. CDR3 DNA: TGCGCCAGCAGTGACAATAACTATGGCTACACCTTC. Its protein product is CASSDNNYGYTF.

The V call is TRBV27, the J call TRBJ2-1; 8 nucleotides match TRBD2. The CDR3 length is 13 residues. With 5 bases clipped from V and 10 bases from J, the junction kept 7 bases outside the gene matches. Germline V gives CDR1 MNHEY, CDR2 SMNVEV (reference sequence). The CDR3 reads CASSPWTSPEQFF. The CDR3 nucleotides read TGTGCCAGCAGTCCCTGGACTAGCCCAGAGCAGTTCTTC.

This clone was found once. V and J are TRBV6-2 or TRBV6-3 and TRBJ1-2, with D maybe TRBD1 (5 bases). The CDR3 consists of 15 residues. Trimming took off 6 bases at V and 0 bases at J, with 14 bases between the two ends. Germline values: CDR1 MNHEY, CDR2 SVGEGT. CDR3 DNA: TGTGCCAGCAGCCTTATGACAGCTACTAACTATGGCTACACCTTC. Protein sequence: CASSLMTATNYGYTF.

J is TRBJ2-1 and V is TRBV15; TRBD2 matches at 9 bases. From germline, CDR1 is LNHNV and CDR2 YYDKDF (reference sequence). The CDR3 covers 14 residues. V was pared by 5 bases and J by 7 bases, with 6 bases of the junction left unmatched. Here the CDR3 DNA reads TGTGCCACCAGCCTAGCGGGATTGAGGAATGAGCAGTTCTTC. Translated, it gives CATSLAGLRNEQFF. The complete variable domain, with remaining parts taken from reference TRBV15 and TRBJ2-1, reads DAMVIQNPRYQVTQFGKPVTLSCSQTLNHNVMYWYQQKSSQAPKLLFHYYDKDFNNEADTPDNFQSRRPNTSFCFLDIRSPGLGDTAMYLCATSLAGLRNEQFFGPGTRLTVL.

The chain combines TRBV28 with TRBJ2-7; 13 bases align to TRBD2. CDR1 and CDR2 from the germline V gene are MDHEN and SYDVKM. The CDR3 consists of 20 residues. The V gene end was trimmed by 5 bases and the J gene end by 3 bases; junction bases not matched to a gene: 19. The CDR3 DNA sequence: TGTGCCAGCAGTCCCGTGGGTACAGGACTAGCGGGAGCGAGAGGCTACGAGCAGTACTTC. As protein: CASSPVGTGLAGARGYEQYF. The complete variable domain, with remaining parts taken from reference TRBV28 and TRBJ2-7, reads DVKVTQSSRYLVKRTGEKVFLECVQDMDHENMFWYRQDPGLGLRLIYFSYDVKMKEKGDIPEGYSVSREKKERFSLILESASTNQTSMYLCASSPVGTGLAGARGYEQYFGPGTRLTVT.

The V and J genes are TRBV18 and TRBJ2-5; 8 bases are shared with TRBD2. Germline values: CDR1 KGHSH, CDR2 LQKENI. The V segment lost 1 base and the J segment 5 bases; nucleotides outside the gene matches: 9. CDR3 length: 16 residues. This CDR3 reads CASSPRVGGAAETQYF. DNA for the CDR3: TGTGCCAGCTCACCACGTGTCGGGGGGGCGGCGGAGACCCAGTACTTC. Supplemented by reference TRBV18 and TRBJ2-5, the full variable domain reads NAGVMQNPRHLVRRRGQEARLRCSPMKGHSHVYWYRQLPEEGLKFMVYLQKENIIDESGMPKERFSAEFPKEGPSILRIQQVVRGDSAAYFCASSPRVGGAAETQYFGPGTRLLVL.